This passage covers 14 T cell receptor beta chains from one sample sequenced in a study of T cell clonotyping in hematopoietic cell transplantation. TCRdb's table, derived via immunoSEQ multiplex PCR, lists solely in-frame clones and lacks some. Of about 69,000 clones listed, around 94% are singletons. The sample was peripheral blood mononuclear cells. All receptors come from a man aged 50-60 years in good health. Some clones in this sample may be carry-over from other donors' samples.

This clone was detected once. The rearrangement links TRBV9 to TRBJ2-2; no reliable D call. Trimming cost V 4 bases and J 7 bases, with 14 bases left between them. The CDR3 contains 14 residues. The germline gives CDR1 SGDLS, CDR2 YYNGEE. This CDR3 is CASSRLSTDGELFF. CDR3 coding DNA: TGTGCCAGCAGCCGCTTATCCACCGACGGGGAGCTGTTTTTT.

This rearrangement joins TRBV6-1 to TRBJ1-2; D perhaps matches TRBD1 (5 bases). CDR1 is MNHNS and CDR2 is SASEGT in the germline V gene. The CDR3 extends over 16 amino acids. V was shortened by 1 base and J by 4 bases, with 16 bases between the two germline ends. CDR3 in amino acids: CASSEGPTDSTYGYTF. DNA of the CDR3: TGTGCCAGCAGTGAAGGGCCGACAGACAGCACCTATGGCTACACCTTC.

The CDR3 region has the DNA TGTGCCAGCAGTTTACCAGGGGCCATGGGGAAAACTGAAGCTTTCTTT. This codes for CASSLPGAMGKTEAFF. This chain uses TRBV28 with TRBJ1-1, with D possibly being TRBD1 (6 bases). The germline V gene has CDR1 MDHEN and CDR2 SYDVKM. V was clipped by 2 bases and J by 5 bases, with 18 bases between them. The CDR3 has 16 residues. Using reference TRBV28 and TRBJ1-1 for the parts outside the CDR3, the full variable domain is DVKVTQSSRYLVKRTGEKVFLECVQDMDHENMFWYRQDPGLGLRLIYFSYDVKMKEKGDIPEGYSVSREKKERFSLILESASTNQTSMYLCASSLPGAMGKTEAFFGQGTRLTVV.

J is TRBJ1-1 and V is TRBV19; TRBD1 aligns across 8 bases. Germline assignment: CDR1 LNHDA and CDR2 SQIVND (reference sequence). The CDR3 runs 13 residues. J was trimmed by 7 bases and V by 8 bases; bases with no gene match: 9. The CDR3 coding sequence is TGTGCCAGTCACGTACTCACAGGGGGTGAAGCTTTCTTT. It encodes CASHVLTGGEAFF.

V usage is TRBV28 and J usage is TRBJ2-7; D is uncertain. V dropped 1 base and J dropped 4 bases, with 8 bases sitting between them. The length of the CDR3 is 13 residues. The germline gives CDR1 MDHEN, CDR2 SYDVKM. CDR3 in amino acids: CASSLYDKYEQYF. In nucleotides, the CDR3 is TGTGCCAGCAGTTTATACGACAAATACGAGCAGTACTTC.

The gene calls are TRBV5-8 and TRBJ2-1; D unresolved. The germline CDR1 and CDR2 sequences are SGHTS and YDEGEE. This CDR3 is built from 14 residues. The V end was cut by 4 bases, the J end by 10 bases, with 18 bases between. CDR3 amino acids: CASSLRGSPLEQFF. The CDR3 DNA follows: TGTGCCAGCAGCCTGCGCGGCTCACCCTTGGAGCAGTTCTTC. The whole variable domain, filled in from reference TRBV5-8 and TRBJ2-1, reads EAGVTQSPTHLIKTRGQQATLRCSPISGHTSVYWYQQALGLGLQFLLWYDEGEERNRGNFPPRFSGRQFPNYSSELNVNALELEDSALYLCASSLRGSPLEQFFGPGTRLTVL.

The CDR3 DNA reads TGCGCCAGCAGCCCCTACCCTGGACATTTGAACACTGAAGCTTTCTTT. It encodes CASSPYPGHLNTEAFF. The chain links TRBV5-1 to TRBJ1-1, with D maybe TRBD1 (5 bases). Germline CDR1 SGHRS, CDR2 YFSETQ. The CDR3 length is 16 residues. V dropped 4 bases and J dropped 0 bases, with 16 bases sitting between them.

The chain joins TRBV29-1 to TRBJ2-7; TRBD1 might be the D (5 bases). Trimming removed 7 bases at V and 2 bases at J, with 24 bases between. CDR1 SQVTM and CDR2 ANQGSEA come from the germline V gene. The CDR3 runs 16 residues. The CDR3 sequence is CSAHLWGKKGTYEQYF. Here the CDR3 DNA reads TGCAGCGCTCACCTCTGGGGCAAAAAAGGAACCTACGAGCAGTACTTC.

The J gene is TRBJ2-3, the V gene TRBV5-4; 7 bases line up with TRBD2. The V gene end was trimmed by 0 bases and the J gene end by 14 bases; junction bases not matched to a gene: 6. Germline V CDR1 and CDR2: SGHNT, YYREEE (reference sequence). The CDR3 consists of 12 residues. The CDR3 nucleotides read TGTGCCAGCAGCTTGGTTTCGGGGGAGGGGTATTTT. Protein sequence: CASSLVSGEGYF.

V gene TRBV7-3 combines with J gene TRBJ2-3, with unresolved D. The CDR3 is 14 amino acids. V shed 4 bases and J shed 1 base, with 9 bases lying between them. Looked up from germline, CDR1 is SGHTA and CDR2 is FQGTGA. As DNA, the CDR3 is TGTGCCAGCAGCTACCGACTGCGCACAGATACGCAGTATTTT. Translated: CASSYRLRTDTQYF.

The chain combines TRBV6-1 with TRBJ2-7, with TRBD2 matching 14 bases. Germline lookup yields CDR1 MNHNS and CDR2 SASEGT. Trimming cost V 7 bases and J 4 bases; bases outside gene matches: 6. The length of the CDR3 is 15 residues. The CDR3 DNA reads as TGTGCCAGCAAGTTCGGACTAGCGGGAGGTTACGAGCAGTACTTC. Protein: CASKFGLAGGYEQYF.

The chain employs TRBV19 and TRBJ2-7; TRBD2 might be the D (6 bases). The CDR3 consists of 13 residues. Trimming left V 5 bases short and J 7 bases short, with 15 bases between. From germline, CDR1 is LNHDA and CDR2 SQIVND (reference sequence). CDR3 in DNA: TGTGCCAGTAGTCTTCCAGGACTAAGAGAGCAGTACTTC. Its translation is CASSLPGLREQYF.

The chain joins TRBV5-1 to TRBJ1-2; D call uncertain. V was clipped by 1 base and J by 8 bases, with 12 bases between them. Germline CDR1 and CDR2: SGHRS and YFSETQ. The CDR3 loop spans 13 amino acids. CDR3 in amino acids: CASSLSLDGGYTF. CDR3 DNA: TGCGCCAGCAGCTTGAGCTTGGATGGGGGCTACACCTTC.

The chain is built from TRBV11-3 and TRBJ2-3; D gene unclear. This CDR3 contains 14 residues. Looked up from germline, CDR1 is SGHNT and CDR2 is YENEEA. Trimming pared 1 base from V and 1 base from J, leaving 6 bases between. The CDR3 here is CASSLGERTDTQYF. The CDR3 nucleotides are TGTGCCAGCAGCTTAGGGGAACGCACAGATACGCAGTATTTT.